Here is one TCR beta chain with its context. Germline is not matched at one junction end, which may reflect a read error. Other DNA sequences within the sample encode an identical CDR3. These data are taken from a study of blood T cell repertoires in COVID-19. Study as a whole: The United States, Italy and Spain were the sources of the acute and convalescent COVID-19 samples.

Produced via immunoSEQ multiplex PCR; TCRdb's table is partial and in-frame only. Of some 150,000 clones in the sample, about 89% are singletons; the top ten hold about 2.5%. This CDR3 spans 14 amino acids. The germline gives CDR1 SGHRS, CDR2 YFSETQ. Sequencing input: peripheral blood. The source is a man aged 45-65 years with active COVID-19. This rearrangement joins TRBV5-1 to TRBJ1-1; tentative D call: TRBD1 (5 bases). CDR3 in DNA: TGCGCTAGCAGCTTGGGGGACTTCCAATCTGAAGCTTTCTTT. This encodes CASSLGDFQSEAFF.